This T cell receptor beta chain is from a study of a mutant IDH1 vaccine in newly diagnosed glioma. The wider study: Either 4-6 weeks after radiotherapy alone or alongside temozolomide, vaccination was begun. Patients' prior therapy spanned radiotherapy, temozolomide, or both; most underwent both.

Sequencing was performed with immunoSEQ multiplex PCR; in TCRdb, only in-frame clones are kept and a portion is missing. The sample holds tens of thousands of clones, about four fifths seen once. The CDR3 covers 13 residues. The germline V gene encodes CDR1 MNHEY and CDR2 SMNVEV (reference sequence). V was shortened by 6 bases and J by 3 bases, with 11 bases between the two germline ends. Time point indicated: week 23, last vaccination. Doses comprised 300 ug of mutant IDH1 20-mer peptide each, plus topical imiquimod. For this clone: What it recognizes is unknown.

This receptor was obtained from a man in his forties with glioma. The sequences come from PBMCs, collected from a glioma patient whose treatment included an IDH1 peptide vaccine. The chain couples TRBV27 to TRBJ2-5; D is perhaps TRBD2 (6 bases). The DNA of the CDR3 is TGTGCCAGCAGATCATGGGGGGAAGAGACCCAGTACTTC. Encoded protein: CASRSWGEETQYF.